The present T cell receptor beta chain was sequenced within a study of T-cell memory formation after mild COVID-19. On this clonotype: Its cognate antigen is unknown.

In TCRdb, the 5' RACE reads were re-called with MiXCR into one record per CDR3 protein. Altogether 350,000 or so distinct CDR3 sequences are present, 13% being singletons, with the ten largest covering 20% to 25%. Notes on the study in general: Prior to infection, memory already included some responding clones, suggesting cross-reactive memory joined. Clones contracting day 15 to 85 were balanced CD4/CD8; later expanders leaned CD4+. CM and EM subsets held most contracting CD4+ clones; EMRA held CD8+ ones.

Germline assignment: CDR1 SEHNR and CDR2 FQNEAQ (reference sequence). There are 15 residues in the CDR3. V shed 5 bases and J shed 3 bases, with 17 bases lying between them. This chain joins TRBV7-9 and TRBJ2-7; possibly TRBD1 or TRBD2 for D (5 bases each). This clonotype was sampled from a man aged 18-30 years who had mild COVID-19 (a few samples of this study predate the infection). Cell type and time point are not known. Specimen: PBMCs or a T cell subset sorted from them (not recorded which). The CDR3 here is CASSQGQGDGYEQYF. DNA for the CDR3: TGTGCCAGCAGCCAGGGCCAAGGGGACGGCTACGAGCAGTACTTC.